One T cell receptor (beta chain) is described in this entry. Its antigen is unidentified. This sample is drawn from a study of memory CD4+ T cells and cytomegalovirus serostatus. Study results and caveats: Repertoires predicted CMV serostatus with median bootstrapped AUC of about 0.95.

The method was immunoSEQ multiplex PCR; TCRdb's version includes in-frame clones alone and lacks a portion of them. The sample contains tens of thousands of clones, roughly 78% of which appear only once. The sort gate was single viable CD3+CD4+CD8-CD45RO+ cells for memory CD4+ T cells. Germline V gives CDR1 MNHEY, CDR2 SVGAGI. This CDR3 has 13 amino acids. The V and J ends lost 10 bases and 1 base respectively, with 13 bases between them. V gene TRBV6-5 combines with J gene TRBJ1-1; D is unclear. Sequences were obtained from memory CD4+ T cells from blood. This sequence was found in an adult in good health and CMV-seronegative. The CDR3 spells CANQDGRNTEAFF. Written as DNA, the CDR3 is TGTGCCAACCAAGACGGACGGAACACTGAAGCTTTCTTT.